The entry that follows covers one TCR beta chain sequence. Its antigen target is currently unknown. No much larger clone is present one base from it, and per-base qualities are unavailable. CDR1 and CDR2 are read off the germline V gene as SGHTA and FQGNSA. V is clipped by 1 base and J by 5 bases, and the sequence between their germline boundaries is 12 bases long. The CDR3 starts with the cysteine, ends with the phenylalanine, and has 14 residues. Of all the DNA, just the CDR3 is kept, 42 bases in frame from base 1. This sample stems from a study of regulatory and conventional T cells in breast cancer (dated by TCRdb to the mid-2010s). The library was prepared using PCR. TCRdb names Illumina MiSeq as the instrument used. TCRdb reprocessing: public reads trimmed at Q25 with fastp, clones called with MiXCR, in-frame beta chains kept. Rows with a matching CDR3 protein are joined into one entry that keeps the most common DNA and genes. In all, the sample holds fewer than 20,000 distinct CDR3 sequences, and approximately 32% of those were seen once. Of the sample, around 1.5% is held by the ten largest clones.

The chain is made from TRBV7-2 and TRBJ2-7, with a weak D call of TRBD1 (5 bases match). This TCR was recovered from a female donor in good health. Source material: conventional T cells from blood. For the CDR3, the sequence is CASSLDGRVHEQYF. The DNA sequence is TGTGCCAGCAGCTTAGACGGCAGGGTCCACGAGCAGTACTTC.